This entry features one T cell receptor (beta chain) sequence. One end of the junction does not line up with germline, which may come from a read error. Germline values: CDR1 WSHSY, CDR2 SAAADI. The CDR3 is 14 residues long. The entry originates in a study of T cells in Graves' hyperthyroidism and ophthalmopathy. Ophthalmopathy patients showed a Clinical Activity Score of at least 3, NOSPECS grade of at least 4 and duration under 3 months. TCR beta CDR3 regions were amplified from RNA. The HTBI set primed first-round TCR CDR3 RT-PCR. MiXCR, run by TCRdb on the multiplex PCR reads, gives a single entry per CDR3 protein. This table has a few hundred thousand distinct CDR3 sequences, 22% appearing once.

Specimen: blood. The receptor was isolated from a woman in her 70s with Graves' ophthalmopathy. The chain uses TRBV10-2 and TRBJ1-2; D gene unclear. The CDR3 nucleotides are TGCGCCAGCAGTGACGAGGGAACGATTCGAGGCTGCACCTTC. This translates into CASSDEGTIRGCTF.